These T cell receptor beta chains were read from a single sample in a study of shared clonotypes between healthy human individuals. The protocol was immunoSEQ multiplex PCR, while the TCRdb copy is restricted to in-frame clones and leaves out a portion. The repertoire consists of 1.6 million or so clones, with over 95% occurring once and the leading ten covering about 1%. Sequencing was performed on naive CD4+ T cells sorted from blood. These receptors originate from a man aged 25 to 40 in good health. The CDR3 runs from the conserved cysteine through the conserved F or W. The D gene is left open where the match is weak. Clone size appears in some rows only: once, few, many, or a class for an expanded clone.

>.|TRBJ2-5|TRBV5-1|.
CASSLNQGRGETQYF
TGCGCCAGCAGCCTCAACCAGGGCCGGGGGGAGACCCAGTACTTC
>.|TRBJ2-3|TRBV7-3|TRBD1
CASSKDRGGTDTQYF
TGTGCCAGCAGCAAGGACAGGGGGGGCACAGATACGCAGTATTTT
>.|TRBJ1-1|TRBV7-7|.
CASSSHMNTEAFF
TGTGCTAGCAGCTCACATATGAACACTGAAGCTTTCTTT
>.|TRBJ2-5|TRBV11-2|TRBD1
CASSLAGQGGTETQYF
TGTGCCAGCAGCTTAGCCGGACAGGGGGGAACCGAGACCCAGTACTTC
>.|TRBJ2-2|TRBV10-3|.
CAISVLGTGELFF
TGTGCCATCAGTGTTTTGGGAACCGGGGAGCTGTTTTTT
>.|TRBJ2-2|TRBV5-4|TRBD2
CASSLGSSGYTGELFF
TGTGCCAGCAGCTTGGGGTCTAGCGGTTACACCGGGGAGCTGTTTTTT
>.|TRBJ1-5|TRBV9|.
CASSPGTGSNQPQHF
TGTGCCAGCAGCCCAGGGACGGGTAGCAATCAGCCCCAGCATTTT
>.|TRBJ2-1|TRBV6-1|.
CASSERAGPYNEQFF
TGTGCCAGCAGTGAACGGGCTGGACCCTACAATGAGCAGTTCTTC
>once|TRBJ2-6|TRBV9|TRBD1
CASSGGTGGPSGANVLTF
TGTGCCAGCAGCGGAGGGACAGGGGGCCCCTCTGGGGCCAACGTCCTGACTTTC
>.|TRBJ2-1|TRBV7-2|.
CASSLVPSHLGYNEQFF
TGTGCCAGCAGCTTGGTCCCGAGTCATTTAGGTTACAATGAGCAGTTCTTC
>.|TRBJ2-4|TRBV28|.
CASTPGQNIQYF
TGTGCCAGCACCCCTGGTCAAAACATTCAGTACTTC
>.|TRBJ1-3|TRBV11-2|.
CASSPLAGQSGNTIYF
TGTGCCAGCAGCCCCCTGGCAGGGCAATCTGGAAACACCATATATTTT
>.|TRBJ2-4|TRBV13|.
CASSLGRAAKNIQYF
TGTGCCAGCAGCTTAGGCCGGGCAGCCAAAAACATTCAGTACTTC
>.|TRBJ2-1|TRBV21-1|.
CARNPGRTMNEQFF
TGTGCCAGGAATCCGGGACGGACAATGAATGAGCAGTTCTTC
>.|TRBJ2-7|TRBV5-1|.
CASSRGTTTTAYEQYF
TGCGCCAGCAGCCGCGGTACTACGACAACCGCCTACGAGCAGTACTTC
>.|TRBJ2-7|TRBV28|.
CASSFLDYAYEQYF
TGTGCCAGCAGTTTCCTCGACTACGCCTACGAGCAGTACTTC
>.|TRBJ1-1|TRBV9|TRBD1
CASSALGQGNTEAFF
TGTGCCAGCAGCGCCCTCGGACAGGGGAACACTGAAGCTTTCTTT
>once|TRBJ2-7|TRBV28|TRBD1
CASSLYRGQGLYEQYF
TGTGCCAGCAGTTTATACAGGGGACAGGGACTCTACGAGCAGTACTTC
>.|TRBJ1-1|TRBV19|TRBD1
CASSANRGFGTEAFF
TGTGCCAGTAGTGCAAACAGGGGTTTCGGGACTGAAGCTTTCTTT
>.|TRBJ2-5|TRBV7-2|.
CASSPWTALQETQYF
TGTGCCAGCAGCCCGTGGACAGCGCTTCAAGAGACCCAGTACTTC
>.|TRBJ1-1|TRBV20-1|.
CSALRDPSAFF
TGCAGTGCCCTAAGGGACCCCTCGGCTTTCTTT
>.|TRBJ2-5|TRBV11-1|.
CASSFQTGEETQYF
TGTGCCAGCAGCTTCCAGACAGGTGAAGAGACCCAGTACTTC
>once|TRBJ1-5|TRBV28|TRBD1
CASSDGQDPSNQPQHF
TGTGCCAGCAGCGACGGACAGGACCCTAGCAATCAGCCCCAGCATTTT
>.|TRBJ1-1|TRBV7-8|TRBD1
CASSVHRGMNTEAFF
TGTGCCAGCAGCGTACACAGGGGAATGAACACTGAAGCTTTCTTT
>.|TRBJ2-2|TRBV9|.
CASSVEGLDTGELFF
TGTGCCAGCAGCGTAGAAGGCTTGGACACCGGGGAGCTGTTTTTT
>.|TRBJ2-3|TRBV28|.
CASSFAGNTDTQYF
TGTGCCAGCAGTTTCGCGGGAAACACAGATACGCAGTATTTT
>.|TRBJ2-1|TRBV6-4|.
CASSDSPGRSANEQFF
TGTGCCAGCAGTGACTCTCCGGGGAGGAGCGCCAATGAGCAGTTCTTC
>.|TRBJ2-5|TRBV10-2|.
CASSQKETQYF
TGCGCCAGCAGCCAGAAGGAGACCCAGTACTTC
>.|TRBJ2-2|TRBV19|.
CASSATGTGELFF
TGTGCCAGTAGCGCGACCGGGACCGGGGAGCTGTTTTTT
>.|TRBJ1-3|TRBV7-6|TRBD1
CASSLGGQRSGNTIYF
TGTGCCAGCAGCTTAGGGGGACAGCGCTCTGGAAACACCATATATTTT
>.|TRBJ1-5|TRBV30|.
CAWSGQVQSPQHF
TGTGCCTGGAGTGGTCAGGTTCAGTCGCCCCAGCATTTT
>few|TRBJ1-4|TRBV5-1|.
CASSSVAGNEKLFF
TGCGCCAGCAGCTCCGTCGCGGGGAATGAAAAACTGTTTTTT
>once|TRBJ2-7|TRBV5-5|.
CASSLLGYEQYF
TGTGCCAGCAGCTTGCTGGGATACGAGCAGTACTTC
>.|TRBJ2-2|TRBV9|TRBD1
CASSPRRSGQTGELFF
TGTGCCAGCAGCCCCCGCCGATCGGGACAGACCGGGGAGCTGTTTTTT
>.|TRBJ2-1|TRBV28|.
CASSQANNEQFF
TGTGCCAGCAGTCAGGCAAACAATGAGCAGTTCTTC
>.|TRBJ2-1|TRBV5-4|TRBD2
CASSPTSGSHEQFF
TGTGCCAGCAGTCCGACTAGCGGGAGCCATGAGCAGTTCTTC
>.|TRBJ1-2|TRBV2|TRBD1
CASSDRDRGLIYGYTF
TGTGCCAGCAGTGACCGGGACAGGGGGTTGATCTATGGCTACACCTTC
>.|TRBJ2-7|TRBV5-1|.
CASSSTRDRASYEQYF
TGCGCCAGCAGCTCAACCCGGGACCGAGCTTCCTACGAGCAGTACTTC
>.|TRBJ1-5|TRBV15|TRBD1
CATRPGDSQPQHF
TGTGCCACCAGGCCTGGGGACAGCCAGCCCCAGCATTTT
>.|TRBJ1-2|TRBV30|TRBD1
CAWSVRQGISTF
TGTGCCTGGAGTGTACGACAGGGTATATCCACCTTC
>.|TRBJ2-3|TRBV18|TRBD1
CASSPTPGQGITDTQYF
TGTGCCAGCTCACCAACCCCAGGACAGGGGATTACAGATACGCAGTATTTT
>.|TRBJ2-2|TRBV5-1|.
CASSRTTRNTGELFF
TGCGCCAGCAGCCGGACTACTAGAAACACCGGGGAGCTGTTTTTT
>.|TRBJ2-7|TRBV6-5|.
CASSQTWTAEQYF
TGTGCCAGCAGCCAAACATGGACAGCCGAGCAGTACTTC
>.|TRBJ1-2|TRBV7-9|.
CASSSTAGRGIYGYTF
TGTGCCAGCAGCTCGACGGCTGGCCGAGGAATCTATGGCTACACCTTC
>.|TRBJ1-4|TRBV5-5|.
CASSFEGGANEKLFF
TGTGCCAGCAGCTTCGAGGGGGGTGCTAATGAAAAACTGTTTTTT
>once|TRBJ1-2|TRBV9|.
CASSGYRGSGYTF
TGTGCCAGCAGCGGGTACAGAGGGTCTGGCTACACCTTC
>.|TRBJ1-2|TRBV27|.
CASSFTGHSGYGYTF
TGTGCCAGCAGTTTCACGGGACACTCGGGCTATGGCTACACCTTC
>.|TRBJ1-2|TRBV7-9|TRBD1
CASSATGLDYGYTF
TGTGCCAGCAGCGCGACAGGGTTAGACTATGGCTACACCTTC
>.|TRBJ2-1|TRBV6-5|TRBD2
CASKGLAHNEQFF
TGTGCCAGCAAGGGACTAGCGCACAATGAGCAGTTCTTC
>.|TRBJ1-1|TRBV29-1|.
CTVTDGLNTEAFF
TGCACCGTAACGGACGGGTTGAACACTGAAGCTTTCTTT
>.|TRBJ2-7|TRBV9|TRBD1
CASSTGQSSYEQYF
TGTGCCAGCAGCACGGGACAGTCCTCCTACGAGCAGTACTTC
>.|TRBJ2-1|TRBV6-1|.
CASRKQGLPHNEQFF
TGTGCCAGCCGGAAACAAGGGCTCCCCCACAATGAGCAGTTCTTC
>.|TRBJ1-1|TRBV28|.
CASSFRGRWASEAFF
TGTGCCAGCAGTTTTAGGGGTAGGTGGGCCTCAGAAGCTTTCTTT
>.|TRBJ2-5|TRBV20-1|.
CSARDQKTQYF
TGCAGTGCTAGAGACCAGAAGACCCAGTACTTC
>.|TRBJ2-1|TRBV28|.
CASSPTNPYNEQFF
TGTGCCAGCAGCCCCACTAACCCCTACAATGAGCAGTTCTTC
>.|TRBJ2-7|TRBV29-1|.
CSVSAGLALQYEQYF
TGCAGCGTATCAGCGGGTCTAGCTCTCCAATACGAGCAGTACTTC